The 6 T cell receptor beta chains given below trace back to one sample, sequenced in a study of cytomegalovirus exposure and HLA in healthy donors. The PCR contained 60 Vbeta and 13 Jbeta primers. The repertoire was sequenced with immunoSEQ multiplex PCR; TCRdb's copy has only in-frame clones and lacks some. The sample records 200,000 or so clones, around 79% being singletons. The source material was PBMCs. The receptors shown here come from a male donor in good health and CMV-seropositive.

This chain links TRBV5-1 with TRBJ1-1; a possible D gene is TRBD1 (6 bases). Trimming cost V 4 bases and J 0 bases, with 10 bases left between them. The CDR3 spans 14 residues. Germline V gene lookup returns CDR1 SGHRS and CDR2 YFSETQ. CDR3 nucleotides: TGCGCCAGCAGCACCAGGGGCTTGAACACTGAAGCTTTCTTT. Translation: CASSTRGLNTEAFF.

The chain couples TRBV27 to TRBJ2-7; 9 nucleotides line up with TRBD2. Germline lookup yields CDR1 MNHEY and CDR2 SMNVEV (reference sequence). The V and J ends lost 8 bases and 6 bases, in that order; junction bases with no gene match: 14. There are 15 residues in the CDR3. The CDR3 region has the DNA TGTGCCAGCCGCCGCTTATCTAGCGGGAAGGGCGAGCAGTACTTC. It encodes CASRRLSSGKGEQYF.

The genes are TRBV10-3 and TRBJ1-5; tentatively, D is TRBD1 (6 bases). This CDR3 comprises 15 residues. Germline assignment: CDR1 ENHRY and CDR2 SYGVKD. V lost 3 bases and J lost 6, with 15 bases in between. The CDR3, as DNA: TGTGCCATCAGTGATTACAGGGATTTTAGTCAGCCCCAGCATTTT. Amino acid sequence: CAISDYRDFSQPQHF.

The gene calls are TRBV7-2 and TRBJ2-5, with TRBD2 identical over 14 bases. Trimming at V came to 1 base and at J to 7 bases, leaving 8 bases not matched to a gene. The CDR3 runs to 17 residues. From germline, CDR1 is SGHTA and CDR2 FQGNSA. CDR3 loop: CASSLVGGLAGASTQYF. The DNA for the CDR3 is TGTGCCAGCAGCTTAGTAGGGGGACTAGCGGGAGCGTCGACCCAGTACTTC.

This clone was seen a few times. The chain carries TRBV7-3 and TRBJ2-1; 9 positions agree with TRBD2. Germline CDR1 reads SGHTA; CDR2 reads FQGTGA. V lost 3 bases, J lost 5 bases, and 2 bases stayed unmatched. This CDR3 has 14 amino acids. CDR3: CASSFLAGNNEQFF. In nucleotides, the CDR3 is TGTGCCAGCAGCTTTCTAGCGGGGAACAATGAGCAGTTCTTC.

This sequence joins TRBV7-2 and TRBJ2-7; 14 nucleotides line up with TRBD2. Germline trimming cut 3 bases from V and 0 bases from J; bases unmatched to any gene: 4. Germline CDR1 reads SGHTA; CDR2 reads FQGNSA. This CDR3 is built from 17 residues. CDR3 protein: CASSFGTSGRTSYEQYF. CDR3 nucleotide sequence: TGTGCCAGCAGCTTCGGGACTAGCGGGAGAACCTCCTACGAGCAGTACTTC.